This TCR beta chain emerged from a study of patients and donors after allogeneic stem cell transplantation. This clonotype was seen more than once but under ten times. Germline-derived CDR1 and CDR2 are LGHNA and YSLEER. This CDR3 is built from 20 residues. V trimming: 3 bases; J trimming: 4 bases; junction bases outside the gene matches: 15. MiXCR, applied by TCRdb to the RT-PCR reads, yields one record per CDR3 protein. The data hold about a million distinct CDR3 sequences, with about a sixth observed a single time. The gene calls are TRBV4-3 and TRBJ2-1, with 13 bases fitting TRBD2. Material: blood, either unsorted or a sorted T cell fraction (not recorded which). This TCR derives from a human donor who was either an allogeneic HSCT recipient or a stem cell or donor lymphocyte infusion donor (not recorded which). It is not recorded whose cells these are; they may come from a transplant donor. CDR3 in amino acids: CASSHSSGLAGRLRYNEQFF. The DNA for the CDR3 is TGCGCCAGCAGCCACTCCTCGGGACTAGCGGGGAGACTTCGATACAATGAGCAGTTCTTC.